This passage covers 5 T cell receptor beta chains from one sample sequenced in a study of blood T cell repertoires in COVID-19. Libraries were prepared by immunoSEQ multiplex PCR; TCRdb keeps only in-frame clonotypes and omits some of them. The table lists 200,000 or so clones, 80% to 90% of them singletons. The specimen was PBMCs or T cells enriched from blood (not recorded which). These receptor sequences come from a woman in her 40s with acute COVID-19.

The rearrangement joins TRBV18 to TRBJ2-3; 10 bases are shared with TRBD2. Germline trimming cut 0 bases from V and 5 bases from J; bases unmatched to any gene: 8. Germline lookup yields CDR1 KGHSH and CDR2 LQKENI. This CDR3 is built from 17 residues. The CDR3 protein is CASSPPSSGRARDTQYF. The DNA for the CDR3 is TGTGCCAGCTCACCACCGTCCAGCGGGAGGGCCAGAGATACGCAGTATTTT.

This clone has just a few counts. The rearrangement links TRBV6-1 to TRBJ2-7, with TRBD1 identical over 7 bases. The CDR3 is made up of 14 amino acids. V dropped 2 bases and J dropped 2; count of bases not matched to a gene: 3. Germline V gene data show CDR1 as MNHNS and CDR2 as SASEGT. CDR3 sequence reads: CASSEQTGTYEQYF. The CDR3 DNA reads as TGTGCCAGCAGTGAACAGACAGGGACCTACGAGCAGTACTTC.

The chain combines TRBV19 with TRBJ2-7; TRBD2 matches 12 bases. This CDR3 spans 15 amino acids. Germline V gives CDR1 LNHDA, CDR2 SQIVND (reference sequence). J was trimmed by 2 bases and V by 3 bases; bases with no gene match: 2. The CDR3 DNA reads as TGTGCCAGTAGTATCGGACTAGCGGGACCCTACGAGCAGTACTTC. It codes for CASSIGLAGPYEQYF.

The gene calls are TRBV18 and TRBJ1-1; no firm D call. Germline loops: CDR1 KGHSH, CDR2 LQKENI. There are 15 residues in the CDR3. V lost 2 bases, J lost 5 bases, and 15 bases lay in between. Written as DNA, the CDR3 is TGTGCCAGCTCACCAGAGCGGGGAAAGCGAACTGAAGCTTTCTTT. This gives the protein CASSPERGKRTEAFF.

The genes are TRBV5-1 and TRBJ1-6; TRBD1 might be the D (5 bases). The V end lost 4 bases, the J end lost 9 bases, and 17 bases lay between the germline ends. The CDR3 is made up of 15 amino acids. Per the germline V gene, CDR1 is SGHRS and CDR2 is YFSETQ. CDR3 DNA sequence: TGCGCCAGCAGCGCCGGGACGCTGGAGGGTTCACCCCTCCACTTT. As protein: CASSAGTLEGSPLHF.